Here is one T cell receptor beta chain with its context. This same CDR3 is encoded by further DNA sequences in the sample. Produced via immunoSEQ multiplex PCR; TCRdb's table is partial and in-frame only. Of 150,000 to 200,000 clones listed, approximately 88% are singletons. The sample originates from a study of blood T cell repertoires in COVID-19. Looking at the study overall: Collection of acute and convalescent COVID-19 samples took place in the United States, Italy and Spain. T cells, B-cell-depleted T cells, or PBMCs supplied cDNA or gDNA.

CDR1 is MNHEY, CDR2 SVGAGI, per germline. CDR3 length: 11 residues. Unmatched junction bases numbered 2, after V lost 5 bases and J lost 7 bases. The TCR was taken from a woman at least 80 years old with active or convalescent COVID-19. This chain joins TRBV6-5 and TRBJ2-7; 7 bases align to TRBD2. Sequences were obtained from peripheral blood. The CDR3 nucleotides are TGTGCCAGCAGTCCCGGGGGGGAGCAGTACTTC. Its protein is CASSPGGEQYF.